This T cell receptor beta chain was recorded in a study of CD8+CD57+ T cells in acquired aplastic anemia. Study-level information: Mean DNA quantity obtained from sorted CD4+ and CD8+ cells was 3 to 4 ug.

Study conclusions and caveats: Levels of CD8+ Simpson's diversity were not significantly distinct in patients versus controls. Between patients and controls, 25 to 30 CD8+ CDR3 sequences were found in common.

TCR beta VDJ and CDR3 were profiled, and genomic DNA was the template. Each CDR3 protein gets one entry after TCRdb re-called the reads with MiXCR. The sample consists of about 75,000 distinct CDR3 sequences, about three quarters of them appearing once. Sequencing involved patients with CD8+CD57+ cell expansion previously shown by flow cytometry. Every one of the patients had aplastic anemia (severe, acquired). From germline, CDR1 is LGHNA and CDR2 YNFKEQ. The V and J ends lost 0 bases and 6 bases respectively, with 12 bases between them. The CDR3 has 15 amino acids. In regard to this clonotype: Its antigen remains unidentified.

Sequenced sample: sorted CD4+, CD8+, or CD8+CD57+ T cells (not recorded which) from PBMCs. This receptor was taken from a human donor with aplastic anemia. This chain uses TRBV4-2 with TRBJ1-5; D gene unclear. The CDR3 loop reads CASSQEIRVGQPQHF. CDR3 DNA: TGTGCCAGCAGCCAAGAGATCCGGGTAGGTCAGCCCCAGCATTTT.